This TCR beta chain stems from a study of blood T cell repertoires in COVID-19 (dated by TCRdb to 2018 to 2021). Concerning the study at large: Samples covering the acute and convalescent phases of COVID-19 were provided by collaborators in the United States, Italy and Spain. The material from the prospective study consisted of cDNA or gDNA derived from T cells, B-cell-depleted T cells, or PBMCs. Subjects who had been exposed to COVID-19, were actively infected with it, or had recovered from it provided the deeply sampled blood TCRbeta repertoires that made up the dataset. The repertoires were released in a freely available public database meant as a resource for research on the immune response to SARS-CoV-2. The samples were drawn from two sources: the first 160 participants of the ongoing ImmuneRACE study, and some 1,300 subjects contributed by 6 global collaborators. Nearly every sample came with metadata listing a de-identified subject ID, COVID-19 status, age in years and sex. Where available, HLA class I and class II types were taken from metadata supplied by the sample provider and were not determined by assay-based typing.

Whole blood was collected in K2EDTA tubes by collaborating institutions according to the institutions' own protocols. For TCRbeta analysis, collaborators shipped samples as frozen whole blood, isolated PBMCs, or DNA extracted from either of those sample types. Cut back by 0 bases and 4 bases, the V and J ends lie 9 bases apart. Sequences LGHDT (CDR1) and YNNKEL (CDR2) are obtained from the germline V gene (reference sequence). The CDR3 holds 14 amino acids from the cysteine to the phenylalanine. The CDR3 DNA has 42 bases and is translated from base 1. In its sample, this clone was seen a few times. Which antigen it targets is not known. No clone much larger than this one lies a single base away; base qualities are absent. Findings and caveats that apply to the study as a whole: How much clinical and demographic metadata was included differed by source and by participant, and the metadata was provided uncurated.

The immunoSEQ Assay, a bias-controlled multiplex PCR, was used to amplify TCRbeta CDR3 regions from genomic DNA. Per the source publication's procedure: The number of nucleated cells in each sample was estimated by amplification of reference gene primers within the assay. To quantify the absolute abundance of each unique TCRbeta CDR3 rearrangement, sequence reads were collapsed and filtered. Productive Simpson clonality was computed per sample as the square root of Simpson's diversity index over productive rearrangements. The table was pulled from immuneACCESS by TCRdb, which kept in-frame rearrangements only. Such tables lose some clones; where checked, under half of the loss comes from unresolved V genes, and the rest has no known cause. V and J calls and clone size are as listed in that table; D and trimming were resolved from the DNA. Recorded for this sample are hundreds of thousands of clones; around 87% of them occurred a single time. Jointly, the top ten make up 1% to 1.5% of the sample.

Sequencing input: peripheral blood. The sequence joins TRBV3-1 (or the pseudogene TRBV3-2) to TRBJ1-2; no D gene call is confident. The sequence came from an older man with acute or convalescent COVID-19. The CDR3 has the sequence CASSQDGGCYGYTF. The nucleotides are TGTGCCAGCAGCCAAGATGGCGGGTGCTATGGCTACACCTTC.